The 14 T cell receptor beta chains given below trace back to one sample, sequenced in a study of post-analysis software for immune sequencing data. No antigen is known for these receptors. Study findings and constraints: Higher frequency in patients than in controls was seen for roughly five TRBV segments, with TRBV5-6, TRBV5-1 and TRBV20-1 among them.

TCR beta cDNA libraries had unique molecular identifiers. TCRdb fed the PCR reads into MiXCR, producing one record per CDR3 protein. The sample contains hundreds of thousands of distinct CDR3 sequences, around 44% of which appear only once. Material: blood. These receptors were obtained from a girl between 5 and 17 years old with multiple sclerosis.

CDR3 amino acids: CASTVGAGQPQHF. Here the CDR3 DNA reads TGTGCCAGCACGGTGGGGGCAGGGCAGCCCCAGCATTTT. V gene TRBV6-6 combines with J gene TRBJ1-5; D may be TRBD1 (6 bases). The CDR3 is 13 residues long. Trimming stripped 7 bases from V and 7 bases from J, with 14 bases between. The germline gives CDR1 MNHNY, CDR2 SVGAGI (reference sequence).

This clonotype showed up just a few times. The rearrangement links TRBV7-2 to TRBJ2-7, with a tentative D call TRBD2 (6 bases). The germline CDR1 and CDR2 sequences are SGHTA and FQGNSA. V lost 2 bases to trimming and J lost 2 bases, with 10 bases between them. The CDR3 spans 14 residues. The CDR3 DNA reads TGTGCCAGCAGCTTACTCCCGGGAGCCTACGAGCAGTACTTC. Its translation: CASSLLPGAYEQYF.

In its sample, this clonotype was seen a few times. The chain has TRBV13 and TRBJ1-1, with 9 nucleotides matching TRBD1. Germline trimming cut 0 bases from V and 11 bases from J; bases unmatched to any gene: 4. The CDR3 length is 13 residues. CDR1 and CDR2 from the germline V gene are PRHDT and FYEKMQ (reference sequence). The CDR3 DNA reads TGTGCCAGCAGCTTAGGGGGGACAGGGCGGGCTTTCTTT. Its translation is CASSLGGTGRAFF.

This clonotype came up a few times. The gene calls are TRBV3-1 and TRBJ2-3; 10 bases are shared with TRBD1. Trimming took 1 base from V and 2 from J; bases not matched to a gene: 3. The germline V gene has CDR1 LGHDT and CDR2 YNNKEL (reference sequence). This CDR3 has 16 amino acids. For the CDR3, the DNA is TGTGCCAGCAGCCAAGTGACAGGGGGCTCCACAGATACGCAGTATTTT. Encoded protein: CASSQVTGGSTDTQYF.

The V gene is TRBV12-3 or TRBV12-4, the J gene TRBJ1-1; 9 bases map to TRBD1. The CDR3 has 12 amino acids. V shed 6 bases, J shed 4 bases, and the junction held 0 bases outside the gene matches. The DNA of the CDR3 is TGTGCCAGCAGGGGACAGGGCACTGAAGCTTTCTTT. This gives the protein CASRGQGTEAFF.

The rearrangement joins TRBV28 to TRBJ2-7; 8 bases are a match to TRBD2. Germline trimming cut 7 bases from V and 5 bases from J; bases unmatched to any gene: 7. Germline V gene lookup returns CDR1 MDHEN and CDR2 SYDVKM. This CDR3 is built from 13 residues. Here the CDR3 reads CASNPGREDEQYF. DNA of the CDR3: TGTGCCAGCAACCCAGGGCGGGAGGACGAGCAGTACTTC.

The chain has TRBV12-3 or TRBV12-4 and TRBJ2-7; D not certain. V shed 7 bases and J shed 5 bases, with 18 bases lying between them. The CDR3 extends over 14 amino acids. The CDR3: CASTSAGRSHEQYF. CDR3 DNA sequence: TGTGCCAGCACCTCCGCCGGCAGATCCCACGAGCAGTACTTC.

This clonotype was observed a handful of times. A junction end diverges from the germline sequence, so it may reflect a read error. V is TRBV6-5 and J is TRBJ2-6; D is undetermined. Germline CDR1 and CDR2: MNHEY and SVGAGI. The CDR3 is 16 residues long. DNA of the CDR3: TGTGCCGGCAGTTACACCATTGTAAGAGGGGCCAACGTCCTGACTTTC. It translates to CAGSYTIVRGANVLTF.

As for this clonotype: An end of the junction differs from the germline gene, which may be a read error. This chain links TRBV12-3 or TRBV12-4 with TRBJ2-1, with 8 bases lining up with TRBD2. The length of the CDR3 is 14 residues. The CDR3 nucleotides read TGTGCCGGCAGTCCCTGGCGGGGGGACAATGAGCAGTTCTTC. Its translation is CAGSPWRGDNEQFF.

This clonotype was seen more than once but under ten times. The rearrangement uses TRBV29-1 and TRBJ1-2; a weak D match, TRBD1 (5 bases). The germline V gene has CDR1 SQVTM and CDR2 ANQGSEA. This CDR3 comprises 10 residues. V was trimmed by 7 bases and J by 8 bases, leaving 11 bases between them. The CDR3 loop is CSAGGGGYTF. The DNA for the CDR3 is TGCAGCGCGGGGGGTGGCGGCTACACCTTC.

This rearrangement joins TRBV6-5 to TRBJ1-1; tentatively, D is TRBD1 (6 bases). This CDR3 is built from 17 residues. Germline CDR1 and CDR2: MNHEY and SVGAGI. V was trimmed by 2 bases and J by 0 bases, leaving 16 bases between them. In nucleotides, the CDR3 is TGTGCCAGCAGTTACACTGGACAGATGTTCATGAACACTGAAGCTTTCTTT. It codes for CASSYTGQMFMNTEAFF.

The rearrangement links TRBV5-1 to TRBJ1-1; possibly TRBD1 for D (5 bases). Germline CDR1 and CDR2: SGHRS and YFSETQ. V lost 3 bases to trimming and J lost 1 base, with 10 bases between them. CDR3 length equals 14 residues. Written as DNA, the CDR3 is TGCGCCAGCAGCTCTTGGGACGGGAACACTGAAGCTTTCTTT. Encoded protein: CASSSWDGNTEAFF. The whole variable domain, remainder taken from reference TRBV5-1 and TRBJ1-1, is KAGVTQTPRYLIKTRGQQVTLSCSPISGHRSVSWYQQTPGQGLQFLFEYFSETQRNKGNFPGRFSGRQFSNSRSEMNVSTLELGDSALYLCASSSWDGNTEAFFGQGTRLTVV.

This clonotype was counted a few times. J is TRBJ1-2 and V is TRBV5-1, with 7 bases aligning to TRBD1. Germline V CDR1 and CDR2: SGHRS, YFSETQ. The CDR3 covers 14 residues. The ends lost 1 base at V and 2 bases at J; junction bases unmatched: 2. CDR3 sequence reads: CASSLPGQNYGYTF. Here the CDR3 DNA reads TGCGCCAGCAGCTTGCCGGGACAGAACTATGGCTACACCTTC.

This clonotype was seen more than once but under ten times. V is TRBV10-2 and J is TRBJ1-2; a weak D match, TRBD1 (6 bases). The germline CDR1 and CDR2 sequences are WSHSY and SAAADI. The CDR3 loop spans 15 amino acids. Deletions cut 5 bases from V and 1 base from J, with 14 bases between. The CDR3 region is CASSITGLDNYGYTF. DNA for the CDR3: TGCGCCAGCAGTATCACAGGGTTGGATAACTATGGCTACACCTTC.